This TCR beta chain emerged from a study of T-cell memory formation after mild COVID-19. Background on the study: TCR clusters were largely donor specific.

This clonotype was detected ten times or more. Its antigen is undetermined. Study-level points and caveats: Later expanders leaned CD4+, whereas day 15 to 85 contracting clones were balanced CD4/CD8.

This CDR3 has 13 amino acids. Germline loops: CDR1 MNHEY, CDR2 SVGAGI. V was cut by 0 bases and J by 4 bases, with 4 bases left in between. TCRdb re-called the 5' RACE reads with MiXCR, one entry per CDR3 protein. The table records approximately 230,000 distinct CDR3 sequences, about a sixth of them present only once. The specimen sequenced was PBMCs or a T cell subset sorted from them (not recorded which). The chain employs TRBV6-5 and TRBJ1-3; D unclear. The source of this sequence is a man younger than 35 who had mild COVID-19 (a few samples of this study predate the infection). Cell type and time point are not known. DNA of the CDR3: TGTGCCAGCAGTTACTCCAGGGGAAACACCATATATTTT. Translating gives CASSYSRGNTIYF.